The rows below give T cell receptor beta chains drawn from one sample of a study of cytomegalovirus exposure and HLA in healthy donors. Clones were read by immunoSEQ multiplex PCR, and TCRdb kept only the in-frame ones, dropping some. The table lists approximately 200,000 clones, around 79% of them singletons. The sample taken for sequencing was PBMCs. The source is a woman in her 30s in good health and CMV-seropositive. CDR3s include the opening cysteine and the closing phenylalanine or tryptophan. Fields, in order: J gene, V gene, CDR3 protein.

TRBJ1-3	TRBV6-5	CASSYSGVDSGNTIYF
TRBJ1-1	TRBV2	CASSGDRNTEAFF
TRBJ1-2	TRBV4-3	CASSQDRLYGYTF
TRBJ1-2	TRBV9	CASSATAHRGSPQYGYTF
TRBJ2-7	TRBV7-2	CASSQGQGIFHEQYF
TRBJ2-7	TRBV7-4	CASSHPGRAAYEQYF
TRBJ2-1	TRBV10-3	CAIQEGRREQFF
TRBJ2-2	TRBV4-3	CASSQASDSVGELFF
TRBJ1-6	TRBV10-1	CASSESSGNTLHF
TRBJ2-2	TRBV21-1	CASSKVYPSGNTGELFF
TRBJ1-1	TRBV5-6	CASSLELRDSEAFF
TRBJ2-3	TRBV4-1	CASSQDWGGKTDTQYF
TRBJ1-3	TRBV7-9	CASSLETPGDTIYF
TRBJ2-7	TRBV10-3	CAISNPGTSEFEQYF
TRBJ2-2	TRBV6-5	CASSYQPGGRTGELFF
TRBJ1-2	TRBV7-6	CASSSWGQSYGYTF
TRBJ2-7	TRBV19	CAPAESRGEQYF
TRBJ1-6	TRBV5-1	CASSSRGGFGDSPLHF
TRBJ1-6	TRBV4-1	CASSQAGQGAESPLHF
TRBJ1-2	TRBV27	CASWNPGTNYGYTF
TRBJ2-1	TRBV29-1	CSVRTSGREVVYNEQFF
TRBJ2-1	TRBV5-6	CASTNRGPYNEQFF
TRBJ2-7	TRBV9	CASSVGAGGEQYF
TRBJ1-4	TRBV6-5	CASQGANEKLFF
TRBJ1-1	TRBV1	CTSRLRPGSAEAFF
TRBJ2-2	TRBV4-1	CASSQAPGETGELFF
TRBJ1-2	TRBV5-1	CASSTSPGGANYGYTF
TRBJ1-1	TRBV30	CAWSIGVNTEAFF
TRBJ2-3	TRBV19	CASSTLLNTDTQYF
TRBJ2-1	TRBV7-9	CASSLVDRTSYNEQFF
TRBJ1-5	TRBV18	CASSPPEAVSNQPQHF
TRBJ1-4	TRBV9	CASSQTGNEKLFF
TRBJ2-3	TRBV10-3	CAISRSGGLTDTQYF
TRBJ1-2	TRBV23-1	CASSQGQGKGYTF
TRBJ2-7	TRBV7-9	CASSSWGLAGSYEQYF
TRBJ2-5	TRBV7-2	CASSLWGGETQYF
TRBJ2-3	TRBV9	CASSVRGSTDTQYF
TRBJ2-5	TRBV30	CAGRGADQETQYF
TRBJ2-7	TRBV29-1	CSVEEGHYEQYF
TRBJ2-3	TRBV9	CASSVLAGPDTQYF
TRBJ2-1	TRBV4-3	CASSQAGRFDEQFF
TRBJ2-7	TRBV29-1	CSVQQVSPYEQYF
TRBJ2-5	TRBV4-1	CASSHDRSRGQGARETQYF
TRBJ2-5	TRBV4-3	CASSQDTSVETQYF
TRBJ2-5	TRBV6-6	CASSYRKGEETQYF
TRBJ2-7	TRBV27	CASRESGIDSYEQYF
TRBJ1-1	TRBV9	CASSARQGTEAFF
TRBJ2-7	TRBV4-1	CASSQEDNGYEQYF
TRBJ2-1	TRBV5-1	CASRGSGTDNEQFF
TRBJ2-1	TRBV4-2	CASSPTGPGLAGGPVNEQFF
TRBJ2-2	TRBV6-4	CASKLTGNTGELFF
TRBJ1-4	TRBV5-5	CASSPVGTGSEKLFF
TRBJ1-5	TRBV28	CASSVGQGRNQPQHF